This passage covers 29 T cell receptor beta chains from one sample sequenced in a study of blood T cell repertoires in COVID-19. Sequenced by immunoSEQ multiplex PCR; TCRdb stores in-frame clones only, minus some. The data hold around 380,000 clones, with 81% observed a single time. Sample: peripheral blood. The receptor set was obtained from a human donor with acute or convalescent COVID-19. The donor label of this sample is uncertain.

A few counts support this clone. This chain connects TRBV6-6 to TRBJ1-3, with D maybe TRBD1 (5 bases). The CDR3 extends over 15 amino acids. Germline V gene data show CDR1 as MNHNY and CDR2 as SVGAGI (reference sequence). V shed 4 bases and J shed 0 bases, with 10 bases lying between them. CDR3 coding DNA: TGTGCCAGCAGTTCTCTAAGGGGCTCTGGAAACACCATATATTTT. Residues: CASSSLRGSGNTIYF.

To note about this clone: The same CDR3 also results from other DNA sequences found in this sample. The CDR3 protein is CSVGDTTEAFF. The CDR3 nucleotides read TGCAGCGTTGGGGACACAACTGAAGCTTTCTTT. The rearrangement uses TRBV29-1 and TRBJ1-1; D might be TRBD1 (6 bases). Germline-derived CDR1 and CDR2 are SQVTM and ANQGSEA. V was shortened by 4 bases and J by 5 bases, with 8 bases between the two germline ends. The CDR3 is 11 residues long.

V usage is TRBV15 and J usage is TRBJ2-7, with D possibly matching TRBD1 (6 bases). The germline V gene has CDR1 LNHNV and CDR2 YYDKDF (reference sequence). CDR3 length: 13 residues. V gave up 4 bases and J gave up 7 bases, with 14 bases separating them. CDR3 sequence (DNA): TGTGCCACCAGCAAACTTCCACAGGGAGAGCAGTACTTC. Translated: CATSKLPQGEQYF.

The chain uses TRBV21-1 and TRBJ1-1; the table's D call TRBD1 went unverified against the DNA. TRBV21-1 is a listed pseudogene. The CDR3 has 17 amino acids. CDR3 sequence (DNA): TGTGCCAGCAGCGAAAAGGAAACCACGGGACAGAACACTGAAGCTTTCTTT. It encodes CASSEKETTGQNTEAFF.

The chain carries TRBV7-9 and TRBJ1-1, with D possibly being TRBD1 (5 bases). The V and J ends lost 0 bases and 4 bases respectively, with 12 bases between them. This CDR3 has 15 residues. CDR1 and CDR2 (germline): SEHNR, FQNEAQ (reference sequence). CDR3 bases: TGTGCCAGCAGCTTAGCCTCGCAGGGTGGCACTGAAGCTTTCTTT. It encodes CASSLASQGGTEAFF. The full variable domain, with the rest looked up from reference TRBV7-9 and TRBJ1-1, is DTGVSQNPRHKITKRGQNVTFRCDPISEHNRLYWYRQTLGQGPEFLTYFQNEAQLEKSRLLSDRFSAERPKGSFSTLEIQRTEQGDSAMYLCASSLASQGGTEAFFGQGTRLTVV.

The V gene is TRBV30, the J gene TRBJ1-2, with D maybe TRBD1 (5 bases). Per germline, CDR1 GTSNPN and CDR2 SVGIG (reference sequence). The CDR3 totals 14 residues. With 4 bases removed from V and 1 base from J, the gap between germline ends came to 13 bases. CDR3 sequence reads: CAWTVLGGNYGYTF. The CDR3 coding sequence is TGTGCCTGGACCGTACTGGGGGGTAACTATGGCTACACCTTC. Full variable domain (remainder filled in from reference TRBV30 and TRBJ1-2): SQTIHQWPATLVQPVGSPLSLECTVEGTSNPNLYWYRQAAGRGLQLLFYSVGIGQISSEVPQNLSASRPQDRQFILSSKKLLLSDSGFYLCAWTVLGGNYGYTFGSGTRLTVV.

This clone was observed once. The chain employs TRBV2 and TRBJ1-2, with D unclear. CDR1 is SNHLY and CDR2 is FYNNEI in the germline V gene. The CDR3 totals 13 residues. Trimming stripped 2 bases from V and 5 bases from J, with 9 bases between. CDR3 protein: CASSENGGYGYTF. The CDR3 region has the DNA TGTGCCAGCAGTGAAAATGGAGGGTATGGCTACACCTTC.

The rearrangement uses TRBV2 and TRBJ2-4; TRBD2 is a possible D gene (6 bases). The germline CDR1 and CDR2 sequences are SNHLY and FYNNEI. This CDR3 has 16 residues. The V end was cut by 4 bases, the J end by 4 bases, with 17 bases between. The CDR3 sequence: CASSGVHLAYKNIQYF. The CDR3 DNA reads TGTGCCAGCAGTGGGGTCCACCTAGCGTATAAAAACATTCAGTACTTC.

This chain links TRBV6-1 with TRBJ1-5, with D tentatively TRBD1 (6 bases). Germline V gene data show CDR1 as MNHNS and CDR2 as SASEGT. The CDR3 consists of 14 residues. With 3 bases removed from V and 6 bases from J, the gap between germline ends came to 12 bases. The CDR3 loop reads CASSDGGRLQPQHF. DNA of the CDR3: TGTGCCAGCAGTGACGGGGGGCGCCTTCAGCCCCAGCATTTT.

The CDR3 spells CASSRRQGAQPQHF. The CDR3 nucleotides read TGTGCCAGCTCACGTAGGCAGGGCGCTCAGCCCCAGCATTTT. The chain links TRBV18 to TRBJ1-5; a weak D match, TRBD1 (5 bases). The CDR3 runs to 14 residues. With 4 bases removed from V and 6 bases from J, the gap between germline ends came to 13 bases. Germline-derived CDR1 and CDR2 are KGHSH and LQKENI.

The V call is TRBV7-9, the J call TRBJ1-2; maybe TRBD1 (6 bases). The CDR3 is made up of 15 amino acids. V shed 5 bases and J shed 5 bases, with 18 bases lying between them. Germline V gene sequence: CDR1 SEHNR, CDR2 FQNEAQ (reference sequence). The CDR3: CASSPSTGLTYGYTF. CDR3 DNA: TGTGCCAGCAGCCCCTCGACAGGCCTAACGTATGGCTACACCTTC.

V usage is TRBV7-8 and J usage is TRBJ2-7; 9 bases align to TRBD1. This CDR3 has 14 amino acids. CDR1 and CDR2 (germline): SGHVS, FQNEAQ. The junction had 5 bases not matched to a gene; V was cut back by 7 bases and J by 1 base. CDR3 sequence (DNA): TGTGCCAGCACCGACAGGGGGGATTCCTACGAGCAGTACTTC. It is translated as CASTDRGDSYEQYF.

This clone was detected only a few times. The CDR3 DNA follows: TGTGCCAGCAGCTTAGCCGTCTCCACTGAAGCTTTCTTT. It yields the protein CASSLAVSTEAFF. The chain employs TRBV7-8 and TRBJ1-1; D is uncertain. This CDR3 has 13 amino acids. Looked up from germline, CDR1 is SGHVS and CDR2 is FQNEAQ. V was pared by 0 bases and J by 4 bases, with 6 bases between.

This clone was recorded only once. The V and J genes are TRBV2 and TRBJ2-3; weak D call: TRBD1 (6 bases). The CDR3 spans 14 residues. Between the trimmed V and J ends, which lost 6 bases and 0 bases, there was a span of 10 bases. Germline loops: CDR1 SNHLY, CDR2 FYNNEI. The CDR3 DNA sequence: TGTGCCAGCAGACCCAGGGGAAGCACAGATACGCAGTATTTT. It is translated as CASRPRGSTDTQYF.

The chain recombines TRBV28 with TRBJ1-2; D uncertain. The V end was cut by 3 bases, the J end by 1 base, with 15 bases between. Germline values: CDR1 MDHEN, CDR2 SYDVKM. The CDR3 consists of 16 residues. This CDR3 reads CASSLGTPLDNYGYTF. The CDR3 DNA reads as TGTGCCAGCAGTTTGGGCACTCCGCTTGATAACTATGGCTACACCTTC.

This chain links TRBV11-2 with TRBJ2-5, with 7 nucleotides matching TRBD2. The germline V gene has CDR1 SGHAT and CDR2 FQNNGV. This CDR3 has 15 residues. V gave up 3 bases and J gave up 4 bases; unmatched junction bases: 8. CDR3 sequence (DNA): TGTGCCAGCAGCTTGTTTGCGGGAGTAGCAGAGACCCAGTACTTC. Translated: CASSLFAGVAETQYF. Variable domain in full (rest from reference TRBV11-2 and TRBJ2-5): EAGVAQSPRYKIIEKRQSVAFWCNPISGHATLYWYQQILGQGPKLLIQFQNNGVVDDSQLPKDRFSAERLKGVDSTLKIQPAKLEDSAVYLCASSLFAGVAETQYFGPGTRLLVL.

The J gene is TRBJ1-4, the V gene TRBV25-1; D might be TRBD1 (6 bases). V shed 3 bases and J shed 7 bases, with 12 bases lying between them. The germline V gene has CDR1 MGHDK and CDR2 SYGVNS. The CDR3 is made up of 14 amino acids. The CDR3 DNA sequence: TGTGCCAGCAGTGACAGGGGCGCGATTGAAAAACTGTTTTTT. It encodes CASSDRGAIEKLFF.

This chain joins TRBV9 and TRBJ1-2, with D tentatively TRBD1 (6 bases). This CDR3 spans 14 amino acids. In germline, CDR1 is SGDLS, CDR2 YYNGEE. V was trimmed by 6 bases and J by 4 bases, leaving 16 bases between them. The CDR3 loop is CASTQNRVSYGYTF. The CDR3 coding sequence is TGTGCCAGCACCCAGAACAGGGTCTCCTATGGCTACACCTTC.

This clone appeared once. This chain uses TRBV19 with TRBJ2-1, with 10 bases lining up with TRBD2. Per the germline V gene, CDR1 is LNHDA and CDR2 is SQIVND (reference sequence). The CDR3 runs to 14 residues. With V trimmed by 9 bases and J by 5 bases, 7 bases remained unmatched. Here the CDR3 DNA reads TGTGCCAGCCGCGTAGCGGGGGGAAACAATGAGCAGTTCTTC. Its translation: CASRVAGGNNEQFF.

This clone has only one observation. The chain is built from TRBV7-9 and TRBJ1-4; D is unclear. Trimming took 2 bases from V and 8 from J, leaving 15 bases between them. Germline V gene data show CDR1 as SEHNR and CDR2 as FQNEAQ (reference sequence). The CDR3 loop spans 15 amino acids. CDR3 sequence reads: CASSLSTEAEEKLFF. Here the CDR3 DNA reads TGTGCCAGCAGCTTAAGCACAGAAGCGGAAGAAAAACTGTTTTTT.

The DNA of the CDR3 is TGTGCCAGCAGCCCCTTGGAGGGAAACACCATATATTTT. It codes for CASSPLEGNTIYF. The rearrangement joins TRBV7-6 to TRBJ1-3; the D is unclear. This CDR3 is 13 amino acids long. Trimming stripped 5 bases from V and 4 bases from J, with 9 bases between. Germline CDR1 reads SGHVS; CDR2 reads FNYEAQ.

A note on this clone: The junction shows a germline mismatch at one end, possibly a read error. The V call is TRBV5-4, the J call TRBJ2-1, with D possibly being TRBD2 (6 bases). CDR3 length: 18 amino acids. The germline gives CDR1 SGHNT, CDR2 YYREEE (reference sequence). CDR3 region: CASRLDTGWGLPSDEQFF. The DNA of the CDR3 is TGTGCCAGCAGATTGGACACTGGCTGGGGACTCCCGTCCGATGAGCAGTTCTTC.

The genes are TRBV5-1 and TRBJ2-2; no definite D call. Looked up from germline, CDR1 is SGHRS and CDR2 is YFSETQ. Between the trimmed V and J ends, which lost 1 base and 1 base, there was a span of 8 bases. This CDR3 contains 15 residues. The CDR3 nucleotides are TGCGCCAGCAGCTTGACGGCAGGGAACACCGGGGAGCTGTTTTTT. Translating gives CASSLTAGNTGELFF.

The gene calls are TRBV6-6 and TRBJ1-1; D might be TRBD1 (6 bases). CDR3 size: 14 residues. From germline, CDR1 is MNHNY and CDR2 SVGAGI (reference sequence). V gave up 6 bases and J gave up 6 bases, with 17 bases separating them. The CDR3 here is CASREVWGRAEAFF. CDR3 sequence (DNA): TGTGCCAGCAGGGAGGTTTGGGGGCGGGCTGAAGCTTTCTTT.

The J gene is TRBJ2-5, the V gene TRBV5-1; no reliable D call. This CDR3 contains 12 residues. Germline V CDR1 and CDR2: SGHRS, YFSETQ. Trimming pared 3 bases from V and 5 bases from J, leaving 8 bases between. CDR3 sequence reads: CASSYPGETQYF. The CDR3 nucleotides are TGCGCCAGCAGCTATCCCGGGGAGACCCAGTACTTC.

V gene TRBV6-2 or TRBV6-3 combines with J gene TRBJ2-1; 7 bases are a match to TRBD2. Per the germline V gene, CDR1 is MNHEY and CDR2 is SVGEGT. This CDR3 is 19 amino acids long. J gave up 0 bases and V 5 bases, and 16 bases lay outside the gene matches. Here the CDR3 DNA reads TGTGCCAGCAGTCACAAGCCCCCACTAGCGCCGAGCTCCTACAATGAGCAGTTCTTC. It encodes CASSHKPPLAPSSYNEQFF.

The chain is built from TRBV16 and TRBJ1-1, with TRBD1 identical over 8 bases. CDR1 and CDR2 (germline): KGHSY, FQNENV. Trimming removed 4 bases from V and 1 base from J; junction bases left unmatched: 2. The CDR3 loop spans 14 amino acids. DNA of the CDR3: TGTGCCAGCAGCCCGGGGACAGGGAACACTGAAGCTTTCTTT. Its protein is CASSPGTGNTEAFF.

The gene calls are TRBV7-2 and TRBJ1-5; 7 nucleotides line up with TRBD1. The CDR3 spans 15 residues. With 4 bases clipped from V and 1 base from J, the junction kept 4 bases outside the gene matches. The germline gives CDR1 SGHTA, CDR2 FQGNSA. CDR3 residues: CASSSTGSSNQPQHF. The CDR3 nucleotides read TGTGCCAGCAGCTCGACAGGGTCCAGCAATCAGCCCCAGCATTTT.

This sequence joins TRBV2 and TRBJ2-1; D is uncertain. Germline V lookup: CDR1 SNHLY, CDR2 FYNNEI. There are 15 residues in the CDR3. The V end lost 4 bases, the J end lost 0 bases, and 10 bases lay between the germline ends. In DNA form, the CDR3 reads TGTGCCAGCAGTGTTGGTAGCTTCTCCTACAATGAGCAGTTCTTC. Translated, it gives CASSVGSFSYNEQFF.